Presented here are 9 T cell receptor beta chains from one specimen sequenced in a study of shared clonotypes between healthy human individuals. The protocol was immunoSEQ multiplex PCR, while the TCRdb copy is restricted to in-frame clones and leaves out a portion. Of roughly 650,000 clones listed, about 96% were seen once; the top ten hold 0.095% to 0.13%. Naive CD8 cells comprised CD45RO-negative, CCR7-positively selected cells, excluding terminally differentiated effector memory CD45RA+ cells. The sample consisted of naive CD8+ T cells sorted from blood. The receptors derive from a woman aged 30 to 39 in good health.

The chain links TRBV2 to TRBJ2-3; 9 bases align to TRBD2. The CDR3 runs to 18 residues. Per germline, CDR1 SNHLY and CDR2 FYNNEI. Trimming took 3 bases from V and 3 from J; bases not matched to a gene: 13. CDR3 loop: CASSEADRRTSETDTQYF. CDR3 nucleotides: TGTGCCAGCAGTGAGGCAGACAGGAGGACTAGCGAGACAGATACGCAGTATTTT.

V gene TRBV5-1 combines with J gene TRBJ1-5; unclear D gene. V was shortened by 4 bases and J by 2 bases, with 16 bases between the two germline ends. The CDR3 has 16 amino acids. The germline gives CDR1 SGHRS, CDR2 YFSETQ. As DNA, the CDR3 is TGCGCCAGCAGCCTGAATAGCCCGAAAGGCAATCAGCCCCAGCATTTT. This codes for CASSLNSPKGNQPQHF. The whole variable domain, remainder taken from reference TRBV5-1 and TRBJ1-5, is KAGVTQTPRYLIKTRGQQVTLSCSPISGHRSVSWYQQTPGQGLQFLFEYFSETQRNKGNFPGRFSGRQFSNSRSEMNVSTLELGDSALYLCASSLNSPKGNQPQHFGDGTRLSIL.

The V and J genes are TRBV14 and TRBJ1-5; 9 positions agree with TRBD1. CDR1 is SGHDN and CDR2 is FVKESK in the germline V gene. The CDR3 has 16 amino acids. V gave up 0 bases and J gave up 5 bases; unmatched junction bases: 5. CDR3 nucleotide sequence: TGTGCCAGCAGCCAAGAGGGGGGACAGGGTTATCAGCCCCAGCATTTT. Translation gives CASSQEGGQGYQPQHF.

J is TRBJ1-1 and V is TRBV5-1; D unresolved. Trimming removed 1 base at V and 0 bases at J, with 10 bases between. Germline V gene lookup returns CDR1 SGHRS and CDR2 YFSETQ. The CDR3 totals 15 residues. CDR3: CASSLSPLMNTEAFF. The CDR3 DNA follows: TGCGCCAGCAGCTTGAGTCCCCTTATGAACACTGAAGCTTTCTTT.

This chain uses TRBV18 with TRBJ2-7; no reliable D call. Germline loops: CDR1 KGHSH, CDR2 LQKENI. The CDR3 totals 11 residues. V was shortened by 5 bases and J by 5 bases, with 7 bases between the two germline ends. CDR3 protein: CASSIMDEQYF. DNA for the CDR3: TGTGCCAGCTCAATAATGGACGAGCAGTACTTC.

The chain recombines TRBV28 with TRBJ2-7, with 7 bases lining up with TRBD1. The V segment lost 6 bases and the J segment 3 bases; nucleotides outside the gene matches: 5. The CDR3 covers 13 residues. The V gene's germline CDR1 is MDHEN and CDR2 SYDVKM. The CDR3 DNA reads TGTGCCAGCAGCGGGACAGAGAACTACGAGCAGTACTTC. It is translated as CASSGTENYEQYF.

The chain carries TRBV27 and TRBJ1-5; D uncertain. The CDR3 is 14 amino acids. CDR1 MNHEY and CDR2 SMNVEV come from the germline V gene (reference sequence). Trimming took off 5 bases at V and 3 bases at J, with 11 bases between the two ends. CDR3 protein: CASSPSGNNQPQHF. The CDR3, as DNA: TGTGCCAGCAGTCCCTCTGGTAACAATCAGCCCCAGCATTTT.

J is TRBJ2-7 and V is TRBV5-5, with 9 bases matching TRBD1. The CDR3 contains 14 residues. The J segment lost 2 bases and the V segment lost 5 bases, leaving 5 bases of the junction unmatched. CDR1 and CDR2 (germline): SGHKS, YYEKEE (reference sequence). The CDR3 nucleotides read TGTGCCAGCAGGCCAAGGGACAGGGCCTACGAGCAGTACTTC. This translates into CASRPRDRAYEQYF.

The CDR3 nucleotides are TGCGCCAGCAGCCATACCCCGGGACCGGCCTACGAGCAGTACTTC. Translation gives CASSHTPGPAYEQYF. This chain links TRBV4-1 with TRBJ2-5; tentatively, D is TRBD1 or TRBD2 (5 bases each). The assigned J gene may be wrong: the sequence end matches TRBJ2-7 better. This CDR3 has 15 residues. Per the germline V gene, CDR1 is MGHRA and CDR2 is YSYEKL.